What follows is one T cell receptor (beta chain) and its context. Antigen: not known. The data belong to a study of OX40 agonist ivuxolimab in advanced cancers. Study-wide points: Expanded clones were, on average, more numerous among CD8+ T cells than CD4+. CD4+ and CD8+ blood T cells expanded clonally by week 6 at 0.1 to 3.0 mg/kg.

Prior autoimmune disease or systemic immunosuppression barred patients. V lost 4 bases, J lost 3 bases, and 8 bases stayed unmatched. Germline V gene lookup returns CDR1 SGDLS and CDR2 YYNGEE. The CDR3 loop spans 18 amino acids. The data were produced by immunoSEQ multiplex PCR, yet TCRdb's version contains in-frame clones alone and is incomplete. This table has tens of thousands of clones, around 82% appearing once. The rearrangement uses TRBV9 and TRBJ2-3, with 16 bases aligning to TRBD2. The TCR originated in an adult with an advanced solid tumor such as melanoma, head and neck, liver or kidney cancer. This specimen consisted of CD4+ or CD8+ T cells sorted from blood, obtained in a trial of the OX40 agonist ivuxolimab. Written as DNA, the CDR3 is TGTGCCAGCAGCTCGGGACTAGCGGGAGGGTTTGGAACAGATACGCAGTATTTT. Translated, it gives CASSSGLAGGFGTDTQYF.